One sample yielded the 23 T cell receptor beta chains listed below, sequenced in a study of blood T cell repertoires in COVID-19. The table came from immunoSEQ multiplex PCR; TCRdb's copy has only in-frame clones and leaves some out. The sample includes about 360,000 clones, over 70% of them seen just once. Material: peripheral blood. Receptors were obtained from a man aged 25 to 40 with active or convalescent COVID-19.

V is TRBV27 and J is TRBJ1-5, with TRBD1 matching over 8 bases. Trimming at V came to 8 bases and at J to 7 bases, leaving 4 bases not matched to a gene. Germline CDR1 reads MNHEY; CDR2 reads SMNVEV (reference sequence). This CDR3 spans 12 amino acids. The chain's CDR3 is CASGTGGQPQHF. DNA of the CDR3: TGTGCCAGCGGGACAGGCGGACAGCCCCAGCATTTT.

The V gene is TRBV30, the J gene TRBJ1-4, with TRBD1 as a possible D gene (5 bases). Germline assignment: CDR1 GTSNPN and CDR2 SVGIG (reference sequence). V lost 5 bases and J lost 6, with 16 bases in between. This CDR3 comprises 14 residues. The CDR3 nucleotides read TGTGCCTGGGGGGCTCGGGGTGGGGATGAAAAACTGTTTTTT. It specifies CAWGARGGDEKLFF.

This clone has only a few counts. The CDR3 bases are TGTGCCAGCAGCTTAGGTCTAGCGGTTCCCTACGAGCAGTACTTC. Protein product: CASSLGLAVPYEQYF. V usage is TRBV7-2 and J usage is TRBJ2-7; TRBD2 matches at 7 bases. CDR1 and CDR2 (germline): SGHTA, FQGNSA. This CDR3 comprises 15 residues. The J segment lost 2 bases and the V segment lost 1 base, leaving 5 bases of the junction unmatched.

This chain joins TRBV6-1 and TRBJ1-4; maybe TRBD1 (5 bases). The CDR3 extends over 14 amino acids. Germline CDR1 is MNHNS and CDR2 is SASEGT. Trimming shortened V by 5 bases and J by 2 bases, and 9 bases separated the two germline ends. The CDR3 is CASSLQVTNEKLFF. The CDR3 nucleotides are TGTGCCAGCAGTTTACAGGTTACTAATGAAAAACTGTTTTTT.

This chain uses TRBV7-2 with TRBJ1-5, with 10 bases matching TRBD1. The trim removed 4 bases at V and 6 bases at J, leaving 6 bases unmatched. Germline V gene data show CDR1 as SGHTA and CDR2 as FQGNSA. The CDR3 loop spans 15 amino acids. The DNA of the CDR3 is TGTGCCAGCAGCTCCCCGGACAGGGGGTCTCAGCCCCAGCATTTT. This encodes CASSSPDRGSQPQHF.

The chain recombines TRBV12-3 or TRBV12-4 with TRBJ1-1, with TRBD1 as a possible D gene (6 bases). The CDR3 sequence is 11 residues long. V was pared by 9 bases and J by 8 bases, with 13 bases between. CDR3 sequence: CASWGGREAFF. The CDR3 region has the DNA TGTGCCAGTTGGGGGGGGCGAGAAGCTTTCTTT.

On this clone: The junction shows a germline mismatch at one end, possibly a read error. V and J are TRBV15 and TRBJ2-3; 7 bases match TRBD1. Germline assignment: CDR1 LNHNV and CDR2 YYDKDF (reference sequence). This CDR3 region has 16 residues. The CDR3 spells CAARDSRFTSTDTQYF. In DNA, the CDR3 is TGTGCCGCCAGGGACAGTCGATTTACTAGCACAGATACGCAGTATTTT.

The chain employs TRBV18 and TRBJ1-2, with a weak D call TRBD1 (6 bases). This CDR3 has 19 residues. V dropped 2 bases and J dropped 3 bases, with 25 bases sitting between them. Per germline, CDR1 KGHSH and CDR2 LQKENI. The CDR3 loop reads CASSPGGRLTGLRDYGYTF. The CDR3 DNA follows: TGTGCCAGCTCACCAGGCGGCCGGCTGACAGGCCTTAGGGACTATGGCTACACCTTC.

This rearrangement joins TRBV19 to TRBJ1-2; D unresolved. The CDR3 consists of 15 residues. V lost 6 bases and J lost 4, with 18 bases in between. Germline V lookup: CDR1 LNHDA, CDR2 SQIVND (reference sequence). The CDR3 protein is CASRTTDSAGYGYTF. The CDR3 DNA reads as TGTGCCAGTAGAACTACAGATTCCGCGGGCTATGGCTACACCTTC.

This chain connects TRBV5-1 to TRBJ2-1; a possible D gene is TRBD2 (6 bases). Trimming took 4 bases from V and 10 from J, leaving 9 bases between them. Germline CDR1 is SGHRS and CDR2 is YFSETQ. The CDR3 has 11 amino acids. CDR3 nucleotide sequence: TGCGCCAGCAGCCACGGACTAGAGCAGTTCTTC. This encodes CASSHGLEQFF.

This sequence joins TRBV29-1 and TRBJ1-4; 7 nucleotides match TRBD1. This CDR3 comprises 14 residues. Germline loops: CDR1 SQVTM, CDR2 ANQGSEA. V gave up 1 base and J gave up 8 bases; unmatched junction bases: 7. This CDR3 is CSVEGDSGWEKLFF. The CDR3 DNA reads TGCAGCGTTGAAGGGGACAGTGGATGGGAAAAACTGTTTTTT.

The CDR3 DNA follows: TGTGCCAGCAGTGTCCCCTCGGCCGGGTCACCCCTCCACTTT. It is translated as CASSVPSAGSPLHF. The gene calls are TRBV2 and TRBJ1-6; D is uncertain. This CDR3 comprises 14 residues. Germline loops: CDR1 SNHLY, CDR2 FYNNEI. The ends were cut back, 4 bases at V and 10 bases at J, with 14 bases in the middle.

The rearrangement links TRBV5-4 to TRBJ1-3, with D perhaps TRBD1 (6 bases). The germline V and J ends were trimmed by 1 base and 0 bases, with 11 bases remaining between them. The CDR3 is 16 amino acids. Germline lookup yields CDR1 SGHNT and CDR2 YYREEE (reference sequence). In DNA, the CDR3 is TGTGCCAGCAGCTTGCCCGGGGACAACTCTGGAAACACCATATATTTT. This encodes CASSLPGDNSGNTIYF.

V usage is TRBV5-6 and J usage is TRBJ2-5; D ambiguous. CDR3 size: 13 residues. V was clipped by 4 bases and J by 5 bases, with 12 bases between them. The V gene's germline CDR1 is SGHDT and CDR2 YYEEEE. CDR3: CASSPGRAETQYF. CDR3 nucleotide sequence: TGTGCCAGCAGCCCGGGTCGAGCGGAGACCCAGTACTTC. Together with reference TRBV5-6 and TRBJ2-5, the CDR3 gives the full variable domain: DAGVTQSPTHLIKTRGQQVTLRCSPKSGHDTVSWYQQALGQGPQFIFQYYEEEERQRGNFPDRFSGHQFPNYSSELNVNALLLGDSALYLCASSPGRAETQYFGPGTRLLVL.

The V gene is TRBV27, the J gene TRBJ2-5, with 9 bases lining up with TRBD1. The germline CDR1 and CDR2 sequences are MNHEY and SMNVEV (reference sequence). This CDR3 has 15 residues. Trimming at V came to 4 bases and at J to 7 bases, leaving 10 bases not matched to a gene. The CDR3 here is CASSYTGTGPGTQYF. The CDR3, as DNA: TGTGCCAGCAGTTATACCGGGACAGGGCCTGGGACCCAGTACTTC.

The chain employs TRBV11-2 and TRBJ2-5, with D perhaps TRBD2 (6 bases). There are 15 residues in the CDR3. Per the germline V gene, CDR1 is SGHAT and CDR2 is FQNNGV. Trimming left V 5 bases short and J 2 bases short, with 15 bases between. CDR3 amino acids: CASSKFPSDQETQYF. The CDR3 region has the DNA TGTGCCAGCAGCAAATTCCCTAGCGATCAAGAGACCCAGTACTTC.

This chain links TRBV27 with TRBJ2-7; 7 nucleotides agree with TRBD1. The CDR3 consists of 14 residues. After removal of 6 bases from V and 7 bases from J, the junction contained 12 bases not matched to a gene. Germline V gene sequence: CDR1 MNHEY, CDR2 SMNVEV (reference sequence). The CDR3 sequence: CASRAQGNLEEQYF. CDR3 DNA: TGTGCCAGCAGGGCACAGGGGAACCTAGAAGAGCAGTACTTC.

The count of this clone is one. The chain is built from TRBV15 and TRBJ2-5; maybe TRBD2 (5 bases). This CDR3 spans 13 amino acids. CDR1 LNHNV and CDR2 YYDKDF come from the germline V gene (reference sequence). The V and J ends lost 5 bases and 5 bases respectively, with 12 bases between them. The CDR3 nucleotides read TGTGCCACCAGCCCGACTGGGGAGGAGACCCAGTACTTC. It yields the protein CATSPTGEETQYF.

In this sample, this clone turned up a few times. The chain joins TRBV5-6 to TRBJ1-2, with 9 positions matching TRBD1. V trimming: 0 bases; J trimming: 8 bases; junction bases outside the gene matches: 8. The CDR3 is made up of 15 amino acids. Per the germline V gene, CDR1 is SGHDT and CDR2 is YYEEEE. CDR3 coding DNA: TGTGCCAGCAGCTTGGGGGGACAGGGAAGAAGCGGCTACACCTTC. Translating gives CASSLGGQGRSGYTF.

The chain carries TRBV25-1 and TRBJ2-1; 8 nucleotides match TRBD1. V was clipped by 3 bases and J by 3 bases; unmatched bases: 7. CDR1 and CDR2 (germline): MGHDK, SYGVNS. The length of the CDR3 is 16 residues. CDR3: CASSDSDRGNYNEQFF. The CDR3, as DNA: TGTGCCAGCAGTGATTCAGACAGGGGAAACTACAATGAGCAGTTCTTC.

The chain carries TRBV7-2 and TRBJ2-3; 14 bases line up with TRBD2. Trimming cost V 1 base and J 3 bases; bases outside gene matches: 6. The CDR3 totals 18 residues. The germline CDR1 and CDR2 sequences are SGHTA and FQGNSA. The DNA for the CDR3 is TGTGCCAGCAGCTTAGGGACTAGCGGGAGGCTTGTAACAGATACGCAGTATTTT. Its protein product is CASSLGTSGRLVTDTQYF.

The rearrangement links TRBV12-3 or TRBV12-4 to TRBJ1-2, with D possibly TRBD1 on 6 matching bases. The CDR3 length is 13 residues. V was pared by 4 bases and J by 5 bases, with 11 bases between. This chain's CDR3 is CASSSGVRYGYTF. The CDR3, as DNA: TGTGCCAGCAGTTCAGGGGTTCGATATGGCTACACCTTC.

CDR3 sequence: CSVERTQGLLNTEAFF. The CDR3 bases are TGCAGCGTTGAGAGGACCCAGGGCTTGCTGAACACTGAAGCTTTCTTT. V usage is TRBV29-1 and J usage is TRBJ1-1, with a tentative D call TRBD1 (5 bases). This CDR3 contains 16 residues. The germline V gene has CDR1 SQVTM and CDR2 ANQGSEA. The V gene lost 3 bases and the J gene lost 0 bases, with 17 bases spanning the gap.